Following are 17 T cell receptor beta chains from one sample sequenced in a study of T cells after yellow fever vaccination. TCRdb reprocessed the 5' RACE reads via MiXCR and lists one record per CDR3 protein. The data contain about 550,000 distinct CDR3 sequences, under 25% of them singletons. This specimen consisted of PBMCs, obtained 15 days after the yellow fever booster vaccination. These receptors all come from a man younger than 45 who received the YFV17D yellow fever vaccine.

This chain joins TRBV9 and TRBJ2-3; 10 nucleotides line up with TRBD2. The germline gives CDR1 SGDLS, CDR2 YYNGEE. This CDR3 is built from 16 residues. V dropped 4 bases and J dropped 5; count of bases not matched to a gene: 10. Written as DNA, the CDR3 is TGTGCCAGCAGCTCCCGACTAGCGGGCGAACTAGATACGCAGTATTTT. Protein: CASSSRLAGELDTQYF. Combining the CDR3 with reference TRBV9 and TRBJ2-3 gives the whole variable domain DSGVTQTPKHLITATGQRVTLRCSPRSGDLSVYWYQQSLDQGLQFLIQYYNGEERAKGNILERFSAQQFPDLHSELNLSSLELGDSALYFCASSSRLAGELDTQYFGPGTRLTVL.

V and J are TRBV19 and TRBJ2-6; possibly TRBD1 for D (6 bases). V lost 10 bases and J 0 bases, leaving 22 bases between the germline ends. There are 18 residues in the CDR3. Germline-derived CDR1 and CDR2 are LNHDA and SQIVND (reference sequence). The CDR3 coding sequence is TGTGCCACCAAGAGATACCGGGACACGACCTCTGGGGCCAACGTCCTGACTTTC. It translates to CATKRYRDTTSGANVLTF.

This clonotype was picked up a small number of times. The rearrangement uses TRBV12-3 or TRBV12-4 and TRBJ1-2; 10 bases are a match to TRBD1. The CDR3 is 15 residues long. V shed 6 bases and J 5 bases; nucleotides not matched to a gene: 9. The CDR3 DNA is TGTGCCAGCAGAAAGGGACAGGGGAGGATATATGGCTACACCTTC. Translation: CASRKGQGRIYGYTF.

This chain's CDR3 is CASSHPLSNVLTF. CDR3 nucleotides: TGTGCCAGCAGCCATCCACTTTCCAACGTCCTGACTTTC. V is TRBV11-2 and J is TRBJ2-6, with no clear D. Trimming shortened V by 5 bases and J by 8 bases, and 10 bases separated the two germline ends. Germline CDR1 reads SGHAT; CDR2 reads FQNNGV. This CDR3 comprises 13 residues.

This clonotype has just a few counts. The gene calls are TRBV6-5 and TRBJ2-7; 10 bases are a match to TRBD2. The CDR3 totals 17 residues. V lost 4 bases, J lost 4 bases, and 13 bases stayed unmatched. Germline V gene sequence: CDR1 MNHEY, CDR2 SVGAGI. CDR3 DNA sequence: TGTGCCAGCAGTTCCCCTGGGGCTAGCGGGAGAGGGTACGAGCAGTACTTC. Translated, it gives CASSSPGASGRGYEQYF.

This clonotype was counted a few times. The chain recombines TRBV7-8 with TRBJ2-3, with D possibly TRBD2 on 6 matching bases. The CDR3 covers 19 residues. The germline V gene encodes CDR1 SGHVS and CDR2 FQNEAQ. Trimming shortened V by 3 bases and J by 4 bases, and 26 bases separated the two germline ends. The CDR3 DNA reads TGTGCCAGCAGCTTCCCTGACGGGAGATTAGGGTATTCCCCAGATACGCAGTATTTT. Protein product: CASSFPDGRLGYSPDTQYF.

The chain recombines TRBV7-2 with TRBJ2-7; D not resolved. Trimming took off 1 base at V and 1 base at J, with 8 bases between the two ends. The length of the CDR3 is 14 residues. Looked up from germline, CDR1 is SGHTA and CDR2 is FQGNSA. DNA for the CDR3: TGTGCCAGCAGCTTAGAACCGATGTCCTACGAGCAGTACTTC. Its translation is CASSLEPMSYEQYF.

In its sample, this clonotype was seen a few times. The gene calls are TRBV6-6 and TRBJ1-2; D ambiguous. The germline V gene encodes CDR1 MNHNY and CDR2 SVGAGI (reference sequence). The CDR3 sequence is 12 residues long. Trimming stripped 5 bases from V and 7 bases from J, with 11 bases between. This CDR3 reads CASSADTSGYTF. CDR3 nucleotides: TGTGCCAGCAGTGCCGACACCTCTGGCTACACCTTC.

The chain links TRBV7-3 to TRBJ2-3; the match to TRBD2 covers 7 bases. The junction had 1 base not matched to a gene; V was cut back by 2 bases and J by 5 bases. The CDR3 consists of 13 residues. Germline CDR1 and CDR2: SGHTA and FQGTGA. In DNA, the CDR3 is TGTGCCAGCAGCTTACCGGGAGGAGATACGCAGTATTTT. Protein: CASSLPGGDTQYF.

This chain joins TRBV3-1 and TRBJ2-6, with 9 bases identical to TRBD1. This CDR3 is 18 amino acids long. Germline CDR1 LGHDT, CDR2 YNNKEL (reference sequence). The V and J ends lost 2 bases and 5 bases, in that order; junction bases with no gene match: 10. CDR3 sequence (DNA): TGTGCCAGCAGCCAAATAGGGGACAGGGCCGGCAGGGCCAACGTCCTGACTTTC. Translated: CASSQIGDRAGRANVLTF.

The V and J genes are TRBV20-1 and TRBJ2-7, with TRBD1 as a possible D gene (5 bases). Germline assignment: CDR1 DFQATT and CDR2 SNEGSKA (reference sequence). The CDR3 extends over 14 amino acids. The V end lost 1 base, the J end lost 5 bases, and 15 bases lay between the germline ends. CDR3 DNA: TGCAGTGCTAGAGCTGCAAGGGGATTCGACGAGCAGTACTTC. Its translation: CSARAARGFDEQYF.

There are a few counts of this clonotype. The gene calls are TRBV30 and TRBJ2-7; no reliable D call. The CDR3 is 12 residues long. Germline CDR1 is GTSNPN and CDR2 is SVGIG (reference sequence). V lost 2 bases and J 2 bases, leaving 7 bases between the germline ends. This CDR3 reads CAWSTLAYEQYF. The CDR3 coding sequence is TGTGCCTGGAGTACGCTAGCCTACGAGCAGTACTTC.

The chain couples TRBV6-2 or TRBV6-3 to TRBJ2-2; TRBD2 might be the D (5 bases). The V and J ends lost 0 bases and 5 bases respectively, with 10 bases between them. Per germline, CDR1 MNHEY and CDR2 SVGEGT. CDR3 size: 15 residues. The CDR3 loop reads CASSYSITGTGELFF. In DNA, the CDR3 is TGTGCCAGCAGTTACTCTATTACGGGAACCGGGGAGCTGTTTTTT.

This clonotype was counted between two and nine times. The chain's CDR3 is CASSLGLARNYNEQFF. In DNA form, the CDR3 reads TGTGCCAGCAGTTTGGGGCTAGCCCGCAACTACAATGAGCAGTTCTTC. V usage is TRBV12-3 or TRBV12-4 and J usage is TRBJ2-1; either TRBD1 or TRBD2 may supply D (5 bases each). The CDR3 covers 16 residues. V lost 3 bases, J lost 3 bases, and 15 bases lay in between.

In DNA form, the CDR3 reads TGTGCCAGCTCCACCGGACTAGCGGACACCGGGGAGCTGTTTTTT. Its protein is CASSTGLADTGELFF. The chain joins TRBV27 to TRBJ2-2; 10 bases map to TRBD2. The CDR3 length is 15 residues. V gave up 8 bases and J gave up 3 bases; unmatched junction bases: 6. Germline-derived CDR1 and CDR2 are MNHEY and SMNVEV (reference sequence).

This clonotype turned up a few times. The rearrangement links TRBV29-1 to TRBJ1-2, with D possibly TRBD1 on 5 matching bases. The CDR3 loop spans 13 amino acids. Deletions cut 5 bases from V and 1 base from J, with 11 bases between. Germline CDR1 is SQVTM and CDR2 is ANQGSEA. CDR3 protein: CSVIGGGNYGYTF. Written as DNA, the CDR3 is TGCAGCGTTATCGGGGGGGGTAACTATGGCTACACCTTC.

The genes are TRBV5-6 and TRBJ2-2; the match to TRBD1 covers 10 bases. Germline loops: CDR1 SGHDT, CDR2 YYEEEE. The J segment lost 4 bases and the V segment lost 4 bases, leaving 7 bases of the junction unmatched. The CDR3 runs 16 residues. The CDR3 DNA is TGTGCCAGCAGCACCCAGGGACAGGGGACCACCGGGGAGCTGTTTTTT. It is translated as CASSTQGQGTTGELFF.